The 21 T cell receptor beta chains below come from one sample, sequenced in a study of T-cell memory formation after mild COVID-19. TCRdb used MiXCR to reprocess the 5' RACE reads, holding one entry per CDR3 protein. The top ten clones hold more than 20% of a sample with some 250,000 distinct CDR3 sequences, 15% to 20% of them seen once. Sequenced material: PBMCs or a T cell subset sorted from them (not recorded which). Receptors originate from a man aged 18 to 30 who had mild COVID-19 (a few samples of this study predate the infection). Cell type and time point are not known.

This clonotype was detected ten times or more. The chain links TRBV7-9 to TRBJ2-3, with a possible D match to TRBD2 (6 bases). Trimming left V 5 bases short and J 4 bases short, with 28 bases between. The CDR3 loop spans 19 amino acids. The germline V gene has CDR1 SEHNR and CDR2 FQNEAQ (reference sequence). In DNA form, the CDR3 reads TGTGCCAGCAGCAGCGCATATGGGTCGGGACTGGTACTTGCAGATACGCAGTATTTT. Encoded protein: CASSSAYGSGLVLADTQYF.

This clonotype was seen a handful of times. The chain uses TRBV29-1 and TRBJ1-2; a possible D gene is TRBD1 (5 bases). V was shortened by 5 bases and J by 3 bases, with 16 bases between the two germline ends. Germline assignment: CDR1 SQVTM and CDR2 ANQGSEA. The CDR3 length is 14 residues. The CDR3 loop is CSVRVPGTDYGYTF. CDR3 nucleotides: TGCAGCGTTCGGGTCCCAGGGACGGACTATGGCTACACCTTC.

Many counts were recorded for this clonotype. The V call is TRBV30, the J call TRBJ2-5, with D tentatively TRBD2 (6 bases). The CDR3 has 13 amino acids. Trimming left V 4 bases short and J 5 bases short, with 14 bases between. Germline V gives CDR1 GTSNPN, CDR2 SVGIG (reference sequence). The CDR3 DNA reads TGTGCCTGGACCCCTTTTGGGAGGGAGACCCAGTACTTC. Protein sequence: CAWTPFGRETQYF.

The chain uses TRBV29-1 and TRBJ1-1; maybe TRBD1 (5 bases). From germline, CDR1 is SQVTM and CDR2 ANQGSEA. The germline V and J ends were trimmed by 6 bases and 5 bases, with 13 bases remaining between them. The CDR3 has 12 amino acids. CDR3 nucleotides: TGCAGCGTCGGGACTTCGTGGACTGAAGCTTTCTTT. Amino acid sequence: CSVGTSWTEAFF.

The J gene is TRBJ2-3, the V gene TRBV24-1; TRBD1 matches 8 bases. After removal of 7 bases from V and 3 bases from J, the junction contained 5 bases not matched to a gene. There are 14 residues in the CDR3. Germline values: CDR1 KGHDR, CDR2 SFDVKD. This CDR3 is CATRATGDTDTQYF. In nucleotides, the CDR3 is TGTGCCACCAGGGCGACAGGGGATACAGATACGCAGTATTTT.

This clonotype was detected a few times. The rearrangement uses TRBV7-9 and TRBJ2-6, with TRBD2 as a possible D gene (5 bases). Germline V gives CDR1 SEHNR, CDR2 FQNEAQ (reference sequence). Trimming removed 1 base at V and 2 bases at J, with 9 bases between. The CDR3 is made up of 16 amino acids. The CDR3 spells CASSLVRGAGANVLTF. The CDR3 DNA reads TGTGCCAGCAGCTTAGTTCGGGGAGCTGGGGCCAACGTCCTGACTTTC. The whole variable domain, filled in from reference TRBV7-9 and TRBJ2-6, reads DTGVSQNPRHKITKRGQNVTFRCDPISEHNRLYWYRQTLGQGPEFLTYFQNEAQLEKSRLLSDRFSAERPKGSFSTLEIQRTEQGDSAMYLCASSLVRGAGANVLTFGAGSRLTVL.

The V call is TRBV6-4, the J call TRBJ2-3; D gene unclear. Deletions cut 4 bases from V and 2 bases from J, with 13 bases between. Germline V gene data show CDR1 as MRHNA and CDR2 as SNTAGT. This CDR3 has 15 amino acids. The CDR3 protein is CASSATAGVTDTQYF. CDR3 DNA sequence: TGTGCCAGCAGTGCCACGGCCGGAGTCACAGATACGCAGTATTTT.

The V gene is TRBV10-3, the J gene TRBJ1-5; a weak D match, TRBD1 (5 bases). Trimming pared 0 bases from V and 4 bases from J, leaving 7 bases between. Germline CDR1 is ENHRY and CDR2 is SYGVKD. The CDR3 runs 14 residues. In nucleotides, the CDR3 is TGTGCCATCAGTGAGTCGACAGAAAATCAGCCCCAGCATTTT. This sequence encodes CAISESTENQPQHF.

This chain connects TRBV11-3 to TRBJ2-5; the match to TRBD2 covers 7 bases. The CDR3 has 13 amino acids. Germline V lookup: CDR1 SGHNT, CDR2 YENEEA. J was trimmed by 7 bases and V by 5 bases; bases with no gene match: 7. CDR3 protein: CASSPGGIGTQYF. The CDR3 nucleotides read TGTGCCAGCAGCCCCGGGGGGATCGGGACCCAGTACTTC.

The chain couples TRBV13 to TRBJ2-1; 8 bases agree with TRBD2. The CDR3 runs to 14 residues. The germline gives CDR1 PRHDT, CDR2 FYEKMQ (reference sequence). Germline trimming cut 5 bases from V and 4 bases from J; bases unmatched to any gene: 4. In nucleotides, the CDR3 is TGTGCCAGCAGCCCGGGGGGGGGATACAATGAGCAGTTCTTC. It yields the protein CASSPGGGYNEQFF.

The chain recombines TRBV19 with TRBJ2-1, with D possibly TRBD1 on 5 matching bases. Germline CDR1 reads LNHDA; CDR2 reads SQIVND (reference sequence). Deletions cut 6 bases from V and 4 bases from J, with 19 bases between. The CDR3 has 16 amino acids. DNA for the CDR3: TGTGCCAGTAGAGACCGACCGGAAAGGGGTTACAATGAGCAGTTCTTC. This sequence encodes CASRDRPERGYNEQFF.

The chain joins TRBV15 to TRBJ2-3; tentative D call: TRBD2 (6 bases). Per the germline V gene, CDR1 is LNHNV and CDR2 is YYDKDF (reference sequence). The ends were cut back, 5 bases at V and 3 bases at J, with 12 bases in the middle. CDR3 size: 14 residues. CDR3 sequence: CATSRGRPTDTQYF. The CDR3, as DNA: TGTGCCACCAGCCGTGGGAGGCCGACAGATACGCAGTATTTT.

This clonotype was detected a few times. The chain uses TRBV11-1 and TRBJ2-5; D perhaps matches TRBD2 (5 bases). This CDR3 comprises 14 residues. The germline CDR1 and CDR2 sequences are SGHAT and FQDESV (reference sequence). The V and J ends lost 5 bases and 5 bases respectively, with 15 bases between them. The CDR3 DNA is TGTGCCAGCAGCCGCGGGCATACGAGGGAGACCCAGTACTTC. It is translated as CASSRGHTRETQYF. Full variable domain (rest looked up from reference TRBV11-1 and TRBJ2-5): EAEVAQSPRYKITEKSQAVAFWCDPISGHATLYWYRQILGQGPELLVQFQDESVVDDSQLPKDRFSAERLKGVDSTLKIQPAELGDSAMYLCASSRGHTRETQYFGPGTRLLVL.

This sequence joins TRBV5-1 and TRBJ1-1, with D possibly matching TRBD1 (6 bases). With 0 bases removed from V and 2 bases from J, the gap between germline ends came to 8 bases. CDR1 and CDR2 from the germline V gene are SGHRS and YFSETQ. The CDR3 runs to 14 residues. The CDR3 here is CASSLGDINTEAFF. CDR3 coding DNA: TGCGCCAGCAGCTTGGGGGACATTAACACTGAAGCTTTCTTT.

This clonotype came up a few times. The CDR3 bases are TGTGCCAGCAGTCCGGGAGCCTACGAGCAGTACTTC. Residues: CASSPGAYEQYF. The chain combines TRBV25-1 with TRBJ2-7; D is possibly TRBD2 (6 bases). Trimming removed 5 bases from V and 2 bases from J, with 7 bases in between. The CDR3 consists of 12 residues. Germline assignment: CDR1 MGHDK and CDR2 SYGVNS.

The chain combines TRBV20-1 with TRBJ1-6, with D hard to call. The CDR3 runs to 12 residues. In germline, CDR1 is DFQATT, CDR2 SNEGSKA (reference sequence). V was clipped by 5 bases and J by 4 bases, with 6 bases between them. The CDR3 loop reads CSAGVYNSPLHF. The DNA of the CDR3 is TGCAGTGCTGGAGTTTATAATTCACCCCTCCACTTT.

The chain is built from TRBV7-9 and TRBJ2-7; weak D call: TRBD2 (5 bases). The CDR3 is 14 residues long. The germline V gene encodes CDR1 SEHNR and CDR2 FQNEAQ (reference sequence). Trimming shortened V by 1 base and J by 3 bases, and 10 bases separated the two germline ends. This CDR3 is CASSLVGEHYEQYF. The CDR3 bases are TGTGCCAGCAGCTTAGTCGGGGAGCACTACGAGCAGTACTTC.

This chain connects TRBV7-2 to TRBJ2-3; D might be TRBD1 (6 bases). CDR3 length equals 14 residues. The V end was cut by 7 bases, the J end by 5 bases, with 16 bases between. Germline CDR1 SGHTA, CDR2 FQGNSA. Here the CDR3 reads CASKSRRGGDTQYF. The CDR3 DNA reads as TGTGCCAGCAAGAGCAGAAGAGGGGGAGATACGCAGTATTTT. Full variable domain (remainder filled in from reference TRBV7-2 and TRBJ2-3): GAGVSQSPSNKVTEKGKDVELRCDPISGHTALYWYRQSLGQGLEFLIYFQGNSAPDKSGLPSDRFSAERTGGSVSTLTIQRTQQEDSAVYLCASKSRRGGDTQYFGPGTRLTVL.

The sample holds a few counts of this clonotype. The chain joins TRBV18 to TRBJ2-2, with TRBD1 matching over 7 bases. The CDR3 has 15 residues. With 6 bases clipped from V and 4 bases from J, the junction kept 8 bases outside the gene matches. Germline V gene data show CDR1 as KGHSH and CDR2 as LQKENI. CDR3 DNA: TGTGCCAGCTCCCACGGGGACAGCCTCACCGGGGAGCTGTTTTTT. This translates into CASSHGDSLTGELFF.

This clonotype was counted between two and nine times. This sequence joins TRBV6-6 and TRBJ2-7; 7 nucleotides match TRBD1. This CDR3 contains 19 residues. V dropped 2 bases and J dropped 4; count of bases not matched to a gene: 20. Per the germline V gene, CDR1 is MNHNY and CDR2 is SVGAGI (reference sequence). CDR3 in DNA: TGTGCCAGCAGTTACGACGCTCCGGGACAGCCGTCATGGGGTTACGAGCAGTACGTC. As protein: CASSYDAPGQPSWGYEQYV.

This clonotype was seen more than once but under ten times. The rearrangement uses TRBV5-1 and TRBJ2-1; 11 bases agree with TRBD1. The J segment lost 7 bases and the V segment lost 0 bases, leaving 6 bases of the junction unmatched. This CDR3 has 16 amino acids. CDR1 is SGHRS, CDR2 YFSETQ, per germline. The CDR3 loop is CASSLAGTGGLNEQFF. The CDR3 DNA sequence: TGCGCCAGCAGCTTGGCCGGGACAGGGGGACTGAATGAGCAGTTCTTC.